This T cell receptor beta chain was identified in a study of blood T cell repertoires in COVID-19. Across the whole study: T cells, B-cell-depleted T cells, or PBMCs supplied cDNA or gDNA.

The repertoire was sequenced with immunoSEQ multiplex PCR; TCRdb's copy has only in-frame clones and lacks some. The data show 140,000 to 150,000 clones, 70% to 90% seen once. The TCR comes from a woman aged 60-75 years with COVID-19, enrolled during active disease. Sequenced sample: peripheral blood.

The chain's CDR3 is CASMWIAGGAKNIQYF. DNA of the CDR3: TGTGCCAGTATGTGGATAGCGGGGGGAGCCAAAAACATTCAGTACTTC. The chain is built from TRBV19 and TRBJ2-4; 10 nucleotides align to TRBD2. Losses at the gene ends were 7 bases for V and 0 bases for J; bases not matched to a gene: 6. The CDR3 is 16 amino acids. Germline values: CDR1 LNHDA, CDR2 SQIVND (reference sequence).